Below, 7 T cell receptor beta chains from the same sample are listed, as sequenced in a study of blood T cells in healthy people across ages. For the second PCR, which ran for 7 to 11 cycles, a sample-barcoded 5' primer and a J-beta primer mix were used. TCRdb ran MiXCR on the 5' RACE reads and lists one entry per CDR3 protein. The table includes 950,000 to 1,200,000 distinct CDR3 sequences, roughly two fifths detected once. The sequenced sample consisted of blood. The source of these receptors is a man between 18 and 35 years old in good health.

This clonotype was seen a few times. The chain links TRBV5-6 to TRBJ2-2, with D unresolved. Trimming stripped 1 base from V and 0 bases from J, with 10 bases between. Looked up from germline, CDR1 is SGHDT and CDR2 is YYEEEE. CDR3 length equals 16 residues. CDR3 sequence (DNA): TGTGCCAGCAGCTTGTTTCTGGGCTCGAACACCGGGGAGCTGTTTTTT. Translated, it gives CASSLFLGSNTGELFF. Combining the CDR3 with reference TRBV5-6 and TRBJ2-2 gives the whole variable domain DAGVTQSPTHLIKTRGQQVTLRCSPKSGHDTVSWYQQALGQGPQFIFQYYEEEERQRGNFPDRFSGHQFPNYSSELNVNALLLGDSALYLCASSLFLGSNTGELFFGEGSRLTVL.

The chain uses TRBV6-2 or TRBV6-3 and TRBJ2-5; 14 nucleotides agree with TRBD2. The trim removed 6 bases at V and 11 bases at J, leaving 14 bases unmatched. The CDR3 consists of 16 residues. Germline V CDR1 and CDR2: MNHEY, SVGEGT. CDR3 residues: CASSYLTSGGVYEQYF. The CDR3 DNA sequence: TGTGCCAGCAGCTACCTGACTAGCGGGGGGGTCTATGAGCAGTACTTC.

Only a few counts were recorded for this clonotype. The genes are TRBV9 and TRBJ2-7; no clear D gene. The CDR3 is made up of 18 amino acids. Germline V gene sequence: CDR1 SGDLS, CDR2 YYNGEE. Trimming removed 4 bases at V and 3 bases at J, with 26 bases between. Written as DNA, the CDR3 is TGTGCCAGCAGCCTCCTCCCAGGCCAACCCGGACGGGTCTACGAGCAGTACTTC. Translation: CASSLLPGQPGRVYEQYF.

The chain has TRBV18 and TRBJ1-1, with D possibly being TRBD1 (5 bases). CDR1 KGHSH and CDR2 LQKENI come from the germline V gene. V was cut by 2 bases and J by 3 bases, with 13 bases left in between. The CDR3 sequence is 15 residues long. CDR3 in amino acids: CASSPGAGRYTEAFF. The CDR3 nucleotides are TGTGCCAGCTCACCAGGAGCAGGGCGTTACACTGAAGCTTTCTTT.

This clonotype was found a few times. The chain combines TRBV27 with TRBJ2-3, with a possible D match to TRBD1 (5 bases). The germline V gene encodes CDR1 MNHEY and CDR2 SMNVEV (reference sequence). The CDR3 is 15 amino acids. Trimming shortened V by 0 bases and J by 6 bases, and 13 bases separated the two germline ends. The CDR3 DNA is TGTGCCAGCAGTTTATCGATAGGGGTCGGGGATACGCAGTATTTT. Amino acids: CASSLSIGVGDTQYF.

A note on this clonotype: This clone may be a read error of a much larger clone one base away. The V gene is TRBV29-1, the J gene TRBJ1-4; no definite D call. Germline CDR1 SQVTM, CDR2 ANQGSEA. CDR3 length equals 14 residues. Written as DNA, the CDR3 is TGCAGCGTTCCGTCCCCGCAGGCTAATGAAAAACCGTTTTTT. Protein sequence: CSVPSPQANEKPFF.

This clonotype was counted a few times. The rearrangement uses TRBV6-5 and TRBJ2-7, with 7 bases lining up with TRBD1. The CDR3 totals 15 residues. The ends lost 4 bases at V and 0 bases at J; junction bases unmatched: 6. Germline loops: CDR1 MNHEY, CDR2 SVGAGI. This CDR3 is CASSSSTGISYEQYF. In DNA form, the CDR3 reads TGTGCCAGCAGTTCGTCGACAGGGATCTCCTACGAGCAGTACTTC.